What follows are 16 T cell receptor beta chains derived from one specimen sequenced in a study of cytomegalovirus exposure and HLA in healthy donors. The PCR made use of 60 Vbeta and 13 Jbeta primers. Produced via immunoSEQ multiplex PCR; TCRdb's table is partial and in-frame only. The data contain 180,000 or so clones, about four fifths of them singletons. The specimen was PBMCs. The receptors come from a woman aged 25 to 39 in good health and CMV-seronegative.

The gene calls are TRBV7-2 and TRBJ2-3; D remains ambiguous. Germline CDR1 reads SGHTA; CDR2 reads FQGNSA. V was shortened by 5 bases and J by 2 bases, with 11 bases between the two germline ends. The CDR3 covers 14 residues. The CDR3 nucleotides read TGTGCCAGCAGCCCCCCCGGTCCCACAGATACGCAGTATTTT. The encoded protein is CASSPPGPTDTQYF. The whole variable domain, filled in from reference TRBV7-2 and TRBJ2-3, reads GAGVSQSPSNKVTEKGKDVELRCDPISGHTALYWYRQSLGQGLEFLIYFQGNSAPDKSGLPSDRFSAERTGGSVSTLTIQRTQQEDSAVYLCASSPPGPTDTQYFGPGTRLTVL.

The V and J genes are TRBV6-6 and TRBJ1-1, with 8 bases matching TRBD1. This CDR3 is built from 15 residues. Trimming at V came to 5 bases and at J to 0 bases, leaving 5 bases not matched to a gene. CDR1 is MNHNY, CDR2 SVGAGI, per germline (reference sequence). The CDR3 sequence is CASSARQGMNTEAFF. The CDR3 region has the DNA TGTGCCAGCAGTGCACGACAGGGGATGAACACTGAAGCTTTCTTT.

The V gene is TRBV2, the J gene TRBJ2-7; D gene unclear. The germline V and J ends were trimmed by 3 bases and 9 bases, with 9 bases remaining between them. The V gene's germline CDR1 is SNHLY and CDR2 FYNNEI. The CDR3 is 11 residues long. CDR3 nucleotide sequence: TGTGCCAGCAGTGAGGCTCCGTGGCAGTACTTC. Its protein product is CASSEAPWQYF.

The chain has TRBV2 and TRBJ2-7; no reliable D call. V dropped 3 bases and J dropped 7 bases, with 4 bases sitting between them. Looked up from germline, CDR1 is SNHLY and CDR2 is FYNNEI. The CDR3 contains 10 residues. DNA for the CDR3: TGTGCCAGCAGTGAGACAGAGCAGTACTTC. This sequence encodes CASSETEQYF.

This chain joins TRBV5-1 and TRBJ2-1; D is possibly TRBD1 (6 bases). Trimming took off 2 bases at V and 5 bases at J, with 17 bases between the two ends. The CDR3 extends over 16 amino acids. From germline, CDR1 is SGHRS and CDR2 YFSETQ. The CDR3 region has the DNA TGCGCCAGCAGCTTTGACCCAGGGGCACTCAACAATGAGCAGTTCTTC. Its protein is CASSFDPGALNNEQFF.

The CDR3 DNA sequence: TGTGCCAGCAAAGGGGTCGAGACCCAGTACTTC. Amino acids: CASKGVETQYF. The gene calls are TRBV2 and TRBJ2-5; D may be TRBD1 (5 bases). V was clipped by 7 bases and J by 5 bases, with 8 bases between them. Germline lookup yields CDR1 SNHLY and CDR2 FYNNEI. The CDR3 spans 11 residues.

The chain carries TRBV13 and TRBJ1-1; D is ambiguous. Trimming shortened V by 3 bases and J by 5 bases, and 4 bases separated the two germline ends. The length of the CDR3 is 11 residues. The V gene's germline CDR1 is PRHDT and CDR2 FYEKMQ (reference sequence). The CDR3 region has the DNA TGTGCCAGCAGCTTCAATACTGAAGCTTTCTTT. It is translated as CASSFNTEAFF.

CDR3 loop: CASTRDRVLLMSGANVLTF. CDR3 bases: TGTGCCAGCACCCGGGACAGGGTATTACTTATGTCTGGGGCCAACGTCCTGACTTTC. The chain uses TRBV2 and TRBJ2-6; TRBD1 matches at 9 bases. Germline assignment: CDR1 SNHLY and CDR2 FYNNEI. This CDR3 contains 19 residues. Trimming removed 7 bases from V and 1 base from J; junction bases left unmatched: 14.

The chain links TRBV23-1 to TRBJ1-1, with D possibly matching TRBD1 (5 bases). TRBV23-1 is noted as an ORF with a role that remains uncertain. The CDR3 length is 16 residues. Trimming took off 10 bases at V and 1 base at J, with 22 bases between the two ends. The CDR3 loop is CANLGGQGRENTEAFF. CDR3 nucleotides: TGCGCCAACCTGGGAGGGCAGGGAAGGGAGAACACTGAAGCTTTCTTT.

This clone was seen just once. The CDR3 spells CAWGGTGEQYF. The DNA for the CDR3 is TGTGCCTGGGGAGGGACGGGAGAGCAGTACTTC. The rearrangement joins TRBV30 to TRBJ2-7; D might be TRBD2 (6 bases). Germline loops: CDR1 GTSNPN, CDR2 SVGIG (reference sequence). The CDR3 has 11 residues. Trimming left V 5 bases short and J 7 bases short, with 12 bases between.

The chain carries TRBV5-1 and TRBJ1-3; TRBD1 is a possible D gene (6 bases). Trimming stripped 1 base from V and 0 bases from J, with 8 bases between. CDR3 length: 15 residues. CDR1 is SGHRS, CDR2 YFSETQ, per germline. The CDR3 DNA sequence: TGCGCCAGCAGCTTGACAGGGACCTCTGGAAACACCATATATTTT. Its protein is CASSLTGTSGNTIYF. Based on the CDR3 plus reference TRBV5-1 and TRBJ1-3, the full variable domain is KAGVTQTPRYLIKTRGQQVTLSCSPISGHRSVSWYQQTPGQGLQFLFEYFSETQRNKGNFPGRFSGRQFSNSRSEMNVSTLELGDSALYLCASSLTGTSGNTIYFGEGSWLTVV.

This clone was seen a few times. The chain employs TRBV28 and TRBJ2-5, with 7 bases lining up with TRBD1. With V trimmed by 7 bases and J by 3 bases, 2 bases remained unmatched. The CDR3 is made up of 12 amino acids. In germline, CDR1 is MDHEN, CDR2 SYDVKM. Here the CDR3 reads CASKGTEETQYF. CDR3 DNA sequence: TGTGCCAGCAAGGGGACAGAAGAGACCCAGTACTTC.

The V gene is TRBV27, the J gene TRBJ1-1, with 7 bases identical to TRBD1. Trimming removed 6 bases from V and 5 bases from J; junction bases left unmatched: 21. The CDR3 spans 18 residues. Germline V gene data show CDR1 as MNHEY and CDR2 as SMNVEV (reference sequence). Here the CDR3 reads CASSGTDSFGVVSTEAFF. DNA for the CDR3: TGTGCCAGCAGCGGGACAGACAGTTTCGGGGTTGTATCGACTGAAGCTTTCTTT.

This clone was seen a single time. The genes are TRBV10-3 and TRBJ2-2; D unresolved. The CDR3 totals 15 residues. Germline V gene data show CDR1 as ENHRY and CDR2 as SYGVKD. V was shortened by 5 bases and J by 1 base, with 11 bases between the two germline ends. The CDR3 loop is CAISHQAGNTGELFF. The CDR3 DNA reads TGTGCCATCAGTCACCAGGCAGGGAACACCGGGGAGCTGTTTTTT.

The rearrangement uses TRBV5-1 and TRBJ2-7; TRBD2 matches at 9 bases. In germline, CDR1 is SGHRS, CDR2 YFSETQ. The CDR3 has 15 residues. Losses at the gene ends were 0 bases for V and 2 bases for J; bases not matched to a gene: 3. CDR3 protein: CASSLVLAGAYEQYF. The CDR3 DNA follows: TGCGCCAGCAGCTTGGTATTAGCGGGGGCCTACGAGCAGTACTTC.

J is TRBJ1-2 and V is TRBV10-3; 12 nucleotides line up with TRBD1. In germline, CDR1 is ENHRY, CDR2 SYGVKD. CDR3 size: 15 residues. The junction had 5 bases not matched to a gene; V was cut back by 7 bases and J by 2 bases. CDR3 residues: CAIMKGQGANYGYTF. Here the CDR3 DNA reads TGTGCCATCATGAAGGGACAGGGGGCAAACTATGGCTACACCTTC.